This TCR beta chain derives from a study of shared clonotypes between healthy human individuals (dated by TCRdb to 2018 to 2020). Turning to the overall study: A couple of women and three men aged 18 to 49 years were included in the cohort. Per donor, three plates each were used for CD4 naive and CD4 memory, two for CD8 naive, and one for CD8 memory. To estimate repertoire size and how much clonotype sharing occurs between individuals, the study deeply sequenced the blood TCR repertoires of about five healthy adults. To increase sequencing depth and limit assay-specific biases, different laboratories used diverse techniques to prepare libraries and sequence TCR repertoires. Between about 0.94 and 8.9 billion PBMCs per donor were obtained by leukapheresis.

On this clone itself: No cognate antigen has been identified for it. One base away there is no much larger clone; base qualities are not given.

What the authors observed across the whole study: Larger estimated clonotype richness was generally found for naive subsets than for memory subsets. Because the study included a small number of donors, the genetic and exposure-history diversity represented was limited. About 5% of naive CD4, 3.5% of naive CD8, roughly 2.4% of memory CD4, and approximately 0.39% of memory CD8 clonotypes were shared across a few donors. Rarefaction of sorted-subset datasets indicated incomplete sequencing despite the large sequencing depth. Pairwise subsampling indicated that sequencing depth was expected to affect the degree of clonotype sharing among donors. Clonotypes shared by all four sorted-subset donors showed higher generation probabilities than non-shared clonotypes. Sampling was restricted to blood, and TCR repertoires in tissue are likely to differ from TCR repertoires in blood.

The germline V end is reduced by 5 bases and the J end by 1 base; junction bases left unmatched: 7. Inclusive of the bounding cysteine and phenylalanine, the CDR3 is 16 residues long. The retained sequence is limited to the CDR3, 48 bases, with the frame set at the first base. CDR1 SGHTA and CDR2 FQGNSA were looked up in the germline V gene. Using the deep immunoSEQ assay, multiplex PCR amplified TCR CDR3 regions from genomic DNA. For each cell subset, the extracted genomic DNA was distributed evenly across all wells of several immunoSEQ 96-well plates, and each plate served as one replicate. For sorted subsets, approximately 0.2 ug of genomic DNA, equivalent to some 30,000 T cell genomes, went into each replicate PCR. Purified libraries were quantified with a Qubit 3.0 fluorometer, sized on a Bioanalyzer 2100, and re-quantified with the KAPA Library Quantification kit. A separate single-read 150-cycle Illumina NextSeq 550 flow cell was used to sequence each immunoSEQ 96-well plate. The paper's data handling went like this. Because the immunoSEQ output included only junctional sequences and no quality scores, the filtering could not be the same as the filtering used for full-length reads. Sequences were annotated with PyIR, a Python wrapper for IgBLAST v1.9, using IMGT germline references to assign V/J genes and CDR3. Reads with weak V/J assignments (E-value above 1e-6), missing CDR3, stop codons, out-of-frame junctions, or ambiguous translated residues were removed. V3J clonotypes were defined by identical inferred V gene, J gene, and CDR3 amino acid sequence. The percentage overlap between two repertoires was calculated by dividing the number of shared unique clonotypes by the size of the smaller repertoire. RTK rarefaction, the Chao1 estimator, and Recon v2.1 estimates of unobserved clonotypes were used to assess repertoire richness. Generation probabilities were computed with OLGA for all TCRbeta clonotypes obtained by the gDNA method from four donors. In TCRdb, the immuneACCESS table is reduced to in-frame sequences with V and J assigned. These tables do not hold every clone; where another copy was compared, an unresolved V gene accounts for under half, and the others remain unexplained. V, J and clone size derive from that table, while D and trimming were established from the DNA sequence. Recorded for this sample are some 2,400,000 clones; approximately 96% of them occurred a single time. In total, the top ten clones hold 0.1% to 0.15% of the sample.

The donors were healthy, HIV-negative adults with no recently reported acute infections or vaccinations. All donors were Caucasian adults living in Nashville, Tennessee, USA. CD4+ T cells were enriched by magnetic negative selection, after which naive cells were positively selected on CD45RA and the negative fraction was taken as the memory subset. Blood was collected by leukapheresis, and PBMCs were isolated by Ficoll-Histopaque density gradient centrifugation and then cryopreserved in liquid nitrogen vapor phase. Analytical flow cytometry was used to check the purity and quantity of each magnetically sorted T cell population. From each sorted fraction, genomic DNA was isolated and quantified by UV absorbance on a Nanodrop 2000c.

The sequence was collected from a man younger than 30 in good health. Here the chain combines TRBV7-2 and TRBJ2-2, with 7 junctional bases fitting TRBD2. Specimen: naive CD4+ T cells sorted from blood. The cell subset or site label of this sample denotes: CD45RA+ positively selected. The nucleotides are TGTGCCAGCAGCCCCAACGGCGGGGGGAACACCGGGGAGCTGTTTTTT. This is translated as CASSPNGGGNTGELFF.